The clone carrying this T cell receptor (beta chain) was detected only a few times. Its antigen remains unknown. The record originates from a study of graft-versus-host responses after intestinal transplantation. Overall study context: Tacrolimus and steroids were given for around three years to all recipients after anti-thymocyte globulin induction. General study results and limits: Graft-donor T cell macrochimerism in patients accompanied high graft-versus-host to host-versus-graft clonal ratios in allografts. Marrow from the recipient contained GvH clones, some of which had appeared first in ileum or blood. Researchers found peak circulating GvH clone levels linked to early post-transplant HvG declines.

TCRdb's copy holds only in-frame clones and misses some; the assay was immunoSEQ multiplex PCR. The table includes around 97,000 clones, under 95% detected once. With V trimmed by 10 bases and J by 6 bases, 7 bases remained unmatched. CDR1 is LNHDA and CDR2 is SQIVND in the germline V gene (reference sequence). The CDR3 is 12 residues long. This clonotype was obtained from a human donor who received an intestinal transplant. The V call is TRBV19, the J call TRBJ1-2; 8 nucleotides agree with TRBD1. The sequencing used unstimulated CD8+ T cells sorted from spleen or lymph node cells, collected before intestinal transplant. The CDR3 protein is CANPDRGNGYTF. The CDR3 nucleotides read TGTGCCAACCCAGACAGGGGAAATGGCTACACCTTC.